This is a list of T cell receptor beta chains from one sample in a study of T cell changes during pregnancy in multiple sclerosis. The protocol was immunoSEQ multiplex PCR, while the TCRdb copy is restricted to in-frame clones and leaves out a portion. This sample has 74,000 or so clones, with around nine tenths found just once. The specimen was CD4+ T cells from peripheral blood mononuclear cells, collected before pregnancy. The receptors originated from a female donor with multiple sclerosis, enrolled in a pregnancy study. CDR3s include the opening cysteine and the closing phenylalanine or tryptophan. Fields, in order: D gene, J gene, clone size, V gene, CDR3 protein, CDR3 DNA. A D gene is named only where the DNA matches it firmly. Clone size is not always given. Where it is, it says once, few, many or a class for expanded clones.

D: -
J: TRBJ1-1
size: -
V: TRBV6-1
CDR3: CASRYIAREDTEAFF
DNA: TGTGCCAGCCGATACATAGCCAGGGAGGACACTGAAGCTTTCTTT

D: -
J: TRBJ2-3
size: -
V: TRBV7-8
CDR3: CASSLVVGGGFPASTDTQYF
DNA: TGTGCCAGCAGCTTAGTGGTTGGAGGAGGCTTCCCCGCCAGCACAGATACGCAGTATTTT

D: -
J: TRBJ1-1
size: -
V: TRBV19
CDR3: CASSEWGGDTEAFF
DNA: TGTGCCAGTAGTGAATGGGGAGGGGACACTGAAGCTTTCTTT

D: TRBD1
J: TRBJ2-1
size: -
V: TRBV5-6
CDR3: CASSLWTGGVNEQFF
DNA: TGTGCCAGCAGCTTGTGGACAGGGGGTGTGAATGAGCAGTTCTTC

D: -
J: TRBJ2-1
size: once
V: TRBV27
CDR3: CASSFERAGGWEQFF
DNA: TGTGCCAGCAGTTTCGAGAGGGCCGGAGGTTGGGAGCAGTTCTTC

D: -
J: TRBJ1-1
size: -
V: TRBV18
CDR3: CASSPGASEAFF
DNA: TGTGCCAGCTCACCAGGAGCGTCTGAAGCTTTCTTT

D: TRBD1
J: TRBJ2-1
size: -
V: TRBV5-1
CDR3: CASSLVGTGGLNEQFF
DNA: TGCGCCAGCAGCTTGGTCGGGACAGGGGGCTTAAATGAGCAGTTCTTC

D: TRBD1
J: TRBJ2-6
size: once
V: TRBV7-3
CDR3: CASSSDRVSGANVLTF
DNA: TGTGCCAGCAGCTCGGACAGGGTCTCTGGGGCCAACGTCCTGACTTTC

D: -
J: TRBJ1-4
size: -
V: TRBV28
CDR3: CASSLGGATNEKLFF
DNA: TGTGCCAGCAGTTTAGGAGGAGCAACTAATGAAAAACTGTTTTTT

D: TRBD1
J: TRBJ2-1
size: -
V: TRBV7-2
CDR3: CASSPGQGRSYNEQFF
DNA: TGTGCCAGCAGCCCCGGACAGGGCCGCTCCTACAATGAGCAGTTCTTC

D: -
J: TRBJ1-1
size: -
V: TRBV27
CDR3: CASSLPGTPNTEAFF
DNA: TGTGCCAGCAGTTTACCCGGGACACCGAACACTGAAGCTTTCTTT

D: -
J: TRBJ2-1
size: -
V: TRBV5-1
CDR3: CASSLAPGGTRSYNEQFF
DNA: TGCGCCAGCAGCTTGGCTCCCGGCGGGACTCGCTCCTACAATGAGCAGTTCTTC

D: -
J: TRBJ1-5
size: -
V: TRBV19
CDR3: CASSTGGGQPQHF
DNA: TGTGCCAGTAGTACGGGGGGCGGTCAGCCCCAGCATTTT

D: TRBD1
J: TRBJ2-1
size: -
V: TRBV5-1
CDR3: CASSPGQGAYNEQFF
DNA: TGCGCCAGCAGCCCGGGACAGGGGGCATACAATGAGCAGTTCTTC

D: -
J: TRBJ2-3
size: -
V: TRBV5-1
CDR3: CASSSTGESTDTQYF
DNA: TGCGCCAGCAGCTCGACAGGAGAGAGCACAGATACGCAGTATTTT

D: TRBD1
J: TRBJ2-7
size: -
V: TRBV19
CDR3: CASSMGRQGAPYEQYF
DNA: TGTGCCAGTAGTATGGGTCGACAGGGGGCCCCCTACGAGCAGTACTTC

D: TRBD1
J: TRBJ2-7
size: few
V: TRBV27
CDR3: CASSHRDRAPEQYF
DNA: TGTGCCAGCAGTCACCGGGACAGGGCCCCCGAGCAGTACTTC

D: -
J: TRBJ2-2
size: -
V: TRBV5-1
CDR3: CASSLAPGTGELFF
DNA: TGCGCCAGCAGCTTGGCCCCCGGGACCGGGGAGCTGTTTTTT

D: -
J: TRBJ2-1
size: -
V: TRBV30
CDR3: CAWSVGSYNEQFF
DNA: TGTGCCTGGAGTGTAGGGAGTTACAATGAGCAGTTCTTC

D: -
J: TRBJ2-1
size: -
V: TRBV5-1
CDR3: CASSLTLLLGGEQFF
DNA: TGCGCCAGCAGCTTAACGCTCCTCTTGGGGGGTGAGCAGTTCTTC

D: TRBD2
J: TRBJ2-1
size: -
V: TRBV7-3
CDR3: CASSSPGLAFHEQFF
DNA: TGTGCCAGCAGCTCACCGGGACTAGCGTTCCATGAGCAGTTCTTC

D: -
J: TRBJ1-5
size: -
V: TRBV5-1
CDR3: CASSLGVGNQPQHF
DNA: TGCGCCAGCAGCTTGGGCGTGGGCAATCAGCCCCAGCATTTT